This is a list of T cell receptor beta chains from one sample in a study of regulatory T cells in long-lasting Graves disease. TCRdb re-derived calls from the multiplex PCR reads in MiXCR, one entry per CDR3 protein. The sample carries 400,000 to 500,000 distinct CDR3 sequences, around 15% recorded once. The same data also contributed to another study, on T cells in Graves' hyperthyroidism and ophthalmopathy.

This material consisted of peripheral blood mononuclear cells (PBMCs), taken at new diagnosis, from a patient treated with antithyroid drugs. The source of these receptors is a woman younger than 30 with Graves disease. Each CDR3 is given with its conserved first and last residue. D genes are given only for firm matches. A row's size may be missing; if present it is once, few, many or a size class.

D: -
V: TRBV4-1
length: 15
size: few
J: TRBJ2-5
DNA: TGCGCCAGCAGCCAGTTTATCGGCGGGCAAGGGACCCAGTACTTC
CDR3: CASSQFIGGQGTQYF

D: TRBD2
V: TRBV12-5
length: 13
size: many
J: TRBJ2-7
DNA: TGTGCTAGTGCCCTAGCGGAGTCCTACGAGCAGTACTTC
CDR3: CASALAESYEQYF

D: TRBD2
V: TRBV19
length: 16
size: few
J: TRBJ2-3
DNA: TGTGCCAGTAGTCGAACTAGCGGGAGTCCCGCAGATACGCAGTATTTT
CDR3: CASSRTSGSPADTQYF

D: TRBD1
V: TRBV20-1
length: 13
size: many
J: TRBJ1-1
DNA: TGCAGTGCGAACAGGGGGCGAGGCACTGAAGCTTTCTTT
CDR3: CSANRGRGTEAFF

D: -
V: TRBV2
length: 15
size: -
J: TRBJ2-2
DNA: TGTGCCAGCAGTGCGATGGACACAATACCCGGGGAGCTGTTTTTT
CDR3: CASSAMDTIPGELFF

D: -
V: TRBV29-1
length: 13
size: few
J: TRBJ2-2
DNA: TGCAGCGTGCCCTCCCTAGGGTCCGGGGAGCTGTTTTTT
CDR3: CSVPSLGSGELFF

D: -
V: TRBV11-2
length: 14
size: many
J: TRBJ1-1
DNA: TGTGCCAGCAGCTTAGTCGGACAGAACACTGAAGCTTTCTTT
CDR3: CASSLVGQNTEAFF

D: -
V: TRBV12-3/TRBV12-4
length: 14
size: many
J: TRBJ2-3
DNA: TGTGCCAGCAGTTATTTTGGGGGAGCAGATACGCAGTATTTT
CDR3: CASSYFGGADTQYF

D: -
V: TRBV12-3/TRBV12-4
length: 14
size: many
J: TRBJ2-3
DNA: TGTGCCAGCAGTTCAAGGAACTCCCAGGATACGCAGTATTTT
CDR3: CASSSRNSQDTQYF

D: -
V: TRBV12-3/TRBV12-4
length: 12
size: many
J: TRBJ1-2
DNA: TGTGCCAGCAGCTGGGGGCCTAGTGGCTACACCTTC
CDR3: CASSWGPSGYTF

D: TRBD1
V: TRBV7-3
length: 17
size: many
J: TRBJ1-1
DNA: TGTGCCAGCAGCCTTAACAGCCGACAGGGGCCGGACACTGAAGCTTTCTTT
CDR3: CASSLNSRQGPDTEAFF

D: TRBD1
V: TRBV7-3
length: 15
size: many
J: TRBJ2-1
DNA: TGTGCCAGCAGCTTGGACAGGGATTCCTACAATGAGCAGTTCTTC
CDR3: CASSLDRDSYNEQFF

D: -
V: TRBV2
length: 13
size: many
J: TRBJ2-7
DNA: TGTGCCAGCAGCTTTGACGGGTTCTACGAGCAGTACTTC
CDR3: CASSFDGFYEQYF

D: -
V: TRBV7-3
length: 13
size: -
J: TRBJ2-1
DNA: TGTGCCAGCAGCTTTAGCGGAGCCAATGAGCAGTTCTTC
CDR3: CASSFSGANEQFF

D: -
V: TRBV29-1
length: 13
size: -
J: TRBJ1-4
DNA: TGCAGCGTATCCGCCCGTAGGAGTGAAAAACTGTTTTTT
CDR3: CSVSARRSEKLFF

D: -
V: TRBV6-2/TRBV6-3
length: 15
size: many
J: TRBJ2-1
DNA: TGTGCCATTTCCCTCAAGGTAGCGGTCTACAATGAGCAGTTCTTC
CDR3: CAISLKVAVYNEQFF

D: -
V: TRBV6-1
length: 16
size: many
J: TRBJ1-1
DNA: TGTGCCAGCAGACCGGACAGAGAACCTTTAAGGACTGAAGCTTTCTTT
CDR3: CASRPDREPLRTEAFF

D: -
V: TRBV10-3
length: 15
size: few
J: TRBJ2-2
DNA: TGTGCCATCAGTGAGTCCAACAAGGGATCCGGGGAGCTGTTTTTT
CDR3: CAISESNKGSGELFF

D: TRBD1
V: TRBV6-1
length: 14
size: few
J: TRBJ1-1
DNA: TGTGCCAGCTCCCCGACAGGGGCCGTCACTGAAGCTTTCTTT
CDR3: CASSPTGAVTEAFF

D: -
V: TRBV7-9
length: 12
size: many
J: TRBJ2-1
DNA: TGTGCCAGCAGCTTAGTCCGACTGCCGCAGTTCTTC
CDR3: CASSLVRLPQFF

D: -
V: TRBV7-2
length: 14
size: -
J: TRBJ2-2
DNA: TGTGCCGACAGCTTGGGGGATTTCACCGGGGAGCTGTTTTTT
CDR3: CADSLGDFTGELFF

D: TRBD2
V: TRBV4-1
length: 16
size: many
J: TRBJ2-7
DNA: TGCGCCAGCAGCCAAGATGAAGGGACTAGCCCCTACGAGCAGTACTTC
CDR3: CASSQDEGTSPYEQYF

D: -
V: TRBV7-2
length: 12
size: few
J: TRBJ2-1
DNA: TGTGCCAGCAGTCACGGTACGCATGAGCAGTTCTTC
CDR3: CASSHGTHEQFF

D: -
V: TRBV27
length: 14
size: -
J: TRBJ1-6
DNA: TGTGCCAGCAGCTTGACCACATATAATTCACCCCTCCACTTT
CDR3: CASSLTTYNSPLHF

D: TRBD2
V: TRBV24-1
length: 15
size: -
J: TRBJ2-1
DNA: TGTGCGACCGGGCCTACTAGCGGGAGTTTTAGTGAGCAGTTCTTC
CDR3: CATGPTSGSFSEQFF

D: TRBD1
V: TRBV18
length: 15
size: many
J: TRBJ1-5
DNA: TGTGCCAGCTCACCCGCCGGGACAGTCAATCAGCCCCAGCATTTT
CDR3: CASSPAGTVNQPQHF

D: -
V: TRBV18
length: 15
size: few
J: TRBJ2-7
DNA: TGTGCCAGCTCACCACTCCCCCCTAGTTTGGGCGAGCAGTACTTC
CDR3: CASSPLPPSLGEQYF

D: TRBD1
V: TRBV6-5
length: 13
size: many
J: TRBJ2-5
DNA: TGTGCCAGCAGTTCGGACAGGGCGGAGACCCAGTACTTC
CDR3: CASSSDRAETQYF

D: -
V: TRBV20-1
length: 13
size: many
J: TRBJ2-5
DNA: TGCAGTGCTAACTCCCTCGGTAGGGAGACCCAGTACTTC
CDR3: CSANSLGRETQYF

D: -
V: TRBV11-1
length: 13
size: few
J: TRBJ1-1
DNA: TGTGCCAGCAGGCGGGCGGAGGGGAGTGAAGCTTTCTTT
CDR3: CASRRAEGSEAFF

D: -
V: TRBV28
length: 15
size: many
J: TRBJ2-7
DNA: TGTGCCAGCAGCTATTCCTTCGGGGTTTCCTACGAGCAGTACTTC
CDR3: CASSYSFGVSYEQYF

D: -
V: TRBV28
length: 17
size: once
J: TRBJ1-6
DNA: TGTGCCAGCAGTTTACCCCGGGGAGGGAGCTATAATTCACCCCTCCACTTT
CDR3: CASSLPRGGSYNSPLHF

D: -
V: TRBV28
length: 12
size: -
J: TRBJ2-7
DNA: TGTGCCACCTCTCAGAGGGCGTACGAGCAGTACTTC
CDR3: CATSQRAYEQYF

D: -
V: TRBV12-3/TRBV12-4
length: 18
size: -
J: TRBJ2-3
DNA: TGTGCCAGCAGTCTCAGTCTTGGAGGGGTGTTGGGCGGGGATACGCAGTATTTT
CDR3: CASSLSLGGVLGGDTQYF

D: TRBD2
V: TRBV7-9
length: 16
size: -
J: TRBJ2-2
DNA: TGTGCCAGCAGCCCGAGCGGGAGGGCCGCGGCCGGGGAGCTGTTTTTT
CDR3: CASSPSGRAAAGELFF

D: TRBD1
V: TRBV7-3
length: 14
size: many
J: TRBJ1-1
DNA: TGTGCCAGCAGCGCGGACAGGGAAAGCACTGAAGCTTTCTTT
CDR3: CASSADRESTEAFF

D: -
V: TRBV9
length: 16
size: -
J: TRBJ2-7
DNA: TGTGCCAGCAGCGTAGGGGCCAGGGCCTCCTCCTACGAGCAGTACTTC
CDR3: CASSVGARASSYEQYF

D: -
V: TRBV7-2
length: 14
size: few
J: TRBJ2-7
DNA: TGTGCCAGCAGCTTTTTGGGGTCCTCCTACGAGCAGTACTTC
CDR3: CASSFLGSSYEQYF

D: -
V: TRBV15
length: 12
size: few
J: TRBJ2-5
DNA: TGTGCCACCAGCAGTGGCCCAGAGACCCAGTACTTC
CDR3: CATSSGPETQYF

D: -
V: TRBV11-2
length: 14
size: many
J: TRBJ2-5
DNA: TGTGCCAGCAGACCCTCCGGGAAACCTTGGACCCAGTACTTC
CDR3: CASRPSGKPWTQYF

D: TRBD1
V: TRBV27
length: 15
size: -
J: TRBJ1-6
DNA: TGTGCCAGCAGTAAGACAGGGGGCTATAATTCACCCCTCCACTTT
CDR3: CASSKTGGYNSPLHF

D: TRBD1
V: TRBV10-3
length: 15
size: few
J: TRBJ1-1
DNA: TGTGCCATCAGGAGACAGGGGAATGTGAACACTGAAGCTTTCTTT
CDR3: CAIRRQGNVNTEAFF

D: -
V: TRBV6-2/TRBV6-3
length: 14
size: -
J: TRBJ1-2
DNA: TGTGCCAGCAGTTACTCTCCAGACTTGTATGGCTACACCTTC
CDR3: CASSYSPDLYGYTF

D: -
V: TRBV7-9
length: 15
size: few
J: TRBJ2-5
DNA: TGTGCCAGCAGCTTAGCGGGAAGGGATTTGGAGACCCAGTACTTC
CDR3: CASSLAGRDLETQYF

D: TRBD1
V: TRBV2
length: 15
size: once
J: TRBJ2-7
DNA: TGTGCCAGCAGTGATGGGACAGGGTATGTCCACGAGCAGTACTTC
CDR3: CASSDGTGYVHEQYF

D: -
V: TRBV3-1
length: 12
size: -
J: TRBJ2-7
DNA: TGTGCCAGCAGCCAAGATATGACAGGTCTGTACTTC
CDR3: CASSQDMTGLYF

D: -
V: TRBV19
length: 14
size: few
J: TRBJ2-3
DNA: TGTGCCAGTAGTAGGGGGCTTGGCACAGATACGCAGTATTTT
CDR3: CASSRGLGTDTQYF

D: -
V: TRBV9
length: 14
size: few
J: TRBJ2-2
DNA: TGTGCCAGCAGCGTAGAGGACCGGGCCGGGGAGCTGTTTTTT
CDR3: CASSVEDRAGELFF